The 23 T cell receptor beta chains given below trace back to one sample, sequenced in a study of PD-L1 blockade in urothelial cancer. Described time point: peripheral blood 6 weeks after treatment start. Only in-frame clones appear in the TCRdb table, and some are missing; sequencing was by immunoSEQ multiplex PCR. The table lists approximately 47,000 clones, approximately 78% of them singletons. This sample comprised PBMCs, obtained around atezolizumab (anti-PD-L1) treatment. The receptors originated from a man between 65 and 85 years old with urothelial cancer.

The table lists this clone with a count of one. V usage is TRBV5-6 and J usage is TRBJ1-2, with 7 positions matching TRBD1. The trim removed 0 bases at V and 3 bases at J, leaving 2 bases unmatched. The CDR3 sequence is 14 residues long. Looked up from germline, CDR1 is SGHDT and CDR2 is YYEEEE. The CDR3: CASSLAGQYYGYTF. CDR3 in DNA: TGTGCCAGCAGCTTGGCGGGACAGTACTATGGCTACACCTTC.

This clone was recorded once. The chain joins TRBV6-6 to TRBJ1-5, with D uncertain. The germline V gene has CDR1 MNHNY and CDR2 SVGAGI (reference sequence). There are 16 residues in the CDR3. Deletions cut 0 bases from V and 0 bases from J, with 9 bases between. The CDR3 region has the DNA TGTGCCAGCAGTTACTCGTCCGGGTATAGCAATCAGCCCCAGCATTTT. Translated: CASSYSSGYSNQPQHF.

CDR3 sequence (DNA): TGTGCCAGCAGCTTGAGGGACAGCTACAATGAGCAGTTCTTC. The encoded protein is CASSLRDSYNEQFF. This chain joins TRBV5-6 and TRBJ2-1; 7 bases fit TRBD1. CDR1 SGHDT and CDR2 YYEEEE come from the germline V gene. J lost 3 bases, V lost 1 base, and 1 base had no gene match. This CDR3 is built from 14 residues.

The rearrangement joins TRBV19 to TRBJ2-7; TRBD1 might be the D (6 bases). The CDR3 has 14 amino acids. Deletions cut 3 bases from V and 5 bases from J, with 14 bases between. CDR1 is LNHDA, CDR2 SQIVND, per germline (reference sequence). CDR3 in DNA: TGTGCCAGTAGTATTGGACAGCTTAGGGACGAGCAGTACTTC. Residues: CASSIGQLRDEQYF.

The chain joins TRBV21-1 to TRBJ1-4; no check of the table's D call, TRBD1, against the DNA was made. TRBV21-1 is termed a pseudogene. This CDR3 has 16 residues. The CDR3, as DNA: TGTGCCAGCAGCCCCAGGGCCAAGGGGGCGCTTGAAAAACTGTTTTTT. Translated, it gives CASSPRAKGALEKLFF.

This clone showed up just a few times. This rearrangement joins TRBV28 to TRBJ2-3; D perhaps matches TRBD2 (6 bases). V was shortened by 8 bases and J by 3 bases, with 15 bases between the two germline ends. The CDR3 covers 14 residues. Germline-derived CDR1 and CDR2 are MDHEN and SYDVKM. CDR3 bases: TGTGCCAGCGCCCCAGGAGGGGCGACAGATACGCAGTATTTT. Its protein product is CASAPGGATDTQYF.

V is TRBV5-1 and J is TRBJ2-3, with 11 bases aligning to TRBD2. CDR1 and CDR2 from the germline V gene are SGHRS and YFSETQ. After removal of 6 bases from V and 3 bases from J, the junction contained 9 bases not matched to a gene. The CDR3 loop spans 16 amino acids. DNA for the CDR3: TGCGCCAGCATCATGGGACTAGCGGAACAAACAGATACGCAGTATTTT. It is translated as CASIMGLAEQTDTQYF.

This clone appeared a single time. The rearrangement links TRBV6-1 to TRBJ2-7, with D maybe TRBD1 (6 bases). Trimming removed 5 bases at V and 2 bases at J, with 13 bases between. Germline CDR1 reads MNHNS; CDR2 reads SASEGT. The CDR3 runs 14 residues. The CDR3 nucleotides are TGTGCCAGCAGTTATCCGACAGGTACCTACGAGCAGTACTTC. Its translation: CASSYPTGTYEQYF.

This clone was detected a few times. The chain carries TRBV7-8 and TRBJ2-1, with a tentative D call TRBD2 (5 bases). This CDR3 has 12 amino acids. Germline CDR1 reads SGHVS; CDR2 reads FQNEAQ. Trimming removed 5 bases at V and 9 bases at J, with 11 bases between. The CDR3, as DNA: TGTGCCAGCAGCCACCCCCGGGGTGAGCAGTTCTTC. Its translation is CASSHPRGEQFF. Using reference TRBV7-8 and TRBJ2-1 for the parts outside the CDR3, the full variable domain is GAGVSQSPRYKVAKRGQDVALRCDPISGHVSLFWYQQALGQGPEFLTYFQNEAQLDKSGLPSDRFFAERPEGSVSTLKIQRTQQEDSAVYLCASSHPRGEQFFGPGTRLTVL.

The chain recombines TRBV9 with TRBJ2-1; the match to TRBD2 covers 12 bases. Germline lookup yields CDR1 SGDLS and CDR2 YYNGEE. The V gene end was trimmed by 3 bases and the J gene end by 7 bases; junction bases not matched to a gene: 2. The CDR3 extends over 14 amino acids. CDR3 amino acids: CASSALAGGNEQFF. CDR3 DNA sequence: TGTGCCAGCAGCGCACTAGCGGGGGGAAATGAGCAGTTCTTC.

The CDR3 reads CAISEPLGQGAVRETQYF. The CDR3 DNA reads as TGTGCCATCAGTGAGCCCCTAGGGCAGGGGGCCGTCAGAGAGACCCAGTACTTC. This chain links TRBV10-3 with TRBJ2-5; 8 positions match TRBD1. V lost 2 bases and J lost 4; bases outside the gene matches: 15. The CDR3 loop spans 18 amino acids. The germline CDR1 and CDR2 sequences are ENHRY and SYGVKD.

The chain carries TRBV7-6 and TRBJ1-1; D may be TRBD1 (6 bases). The CDR3 contains 14 residues. Germline V CDR1 and CDR2: SGHVS, FNYEAQ. V was trimmed by 0 bases and J by 7 bases, leaving 12 bases between them. CDR3 sequence (DNA): TGTGCCAGCAGCTTAGCGGGGGGGGCGGGTGAAGCTTTCTTT. Translated: CASSLAGGAGEAFF.

This sequence joins TRBV11-2 and TRBJ1-2; 9 bases line up with TRBD1. Germline V gene lookup returns CDR1 SGHAT and CDR2 FQNNGV. The junction had 9 bases not matched to a gene; V was cut back by 5 bases and J by 8 bases. The CDR3 length is 14 residues. The CDR3 coding sequence is TGTGCCAGCAGCCCAGGGGACAGGGTGAAGGGCTACACCTTC. Protein: CASSPGDRVKGYTF.

The gene calls are TRBV7-9 and TRBJ2-3, with 10 bases identical to TRBD2. The CDR3 runs 15 residues. Germline V gene lookup returns CDR1 SEHNR and CDR2 FQNEAQ (reference sequence). The V segment lost 6 bases and the J segment 1 base; nucleotides outside the gene matches: 4. The CDR3 DNA is TGTGCCAGCAGGCCCGGGACTAGCGGCACAGATACGCAGTATTTT. Amino acids: CASRPGTSGTDTQYF.

This clone has just one count. V and J are TRBV19 and TRBJ1-1; D is ambiguous. The germline gives CDR1 LNHDA, CDR2 SQIVND (reference sequence). V dropped 5 bases and J dropped 5 bases, with 12 bases sitting between them. This CDR3 region has 13 residues. The CDR3 region is CASSLTGSTEAFF. The CDR3 nucleotides read TGTGCCAGTAGTCTTACTGGTAGTACTGAAGCTTTCTTT.

The chain employs TRBV27 and TRBJ1-3; no definite D call. The CDR3 is made up of 15 amino acids. The germline CDR1 and CDR2 sequences are MNHEY and SMNVEV (reference sequence). The V end was cut by 4 bases, the J end by 0 bases, with 10 bases between. The CDR3 region is CASSSRSLSGNTIYF. In nucleotides, the CDR3 is TGTGCCAGCAGTTCCCGGTCCCTCTCTGGAAACACCATATATTTT.

V gene TRBV30 combines with J gene TRBJ2-1, with 7 bases fitting TRBD2. The germline CDR1 and CDR2 sequences are GTSNPN and SVGIG (reference sequence). J lost 12 bases, V lost 5 bases, and 10 bases had no gene match. This CDR3 contains 12 residues. The CDR3 DNA follows: TGTGCCTGGTTGAAAAGCGGGATTCGGCAGTTCTTC. This sequence encodes CAWLKSGIRQFF.

The J gene is TRBJ2-1, the V gene TRBV11-2; no definite D call. V was trimmed by 2 bases and J by 4 bases, leaving 9 bases between them. Germline V gene sequence: CDR1 SGHAT, CDR2 FQNNGV. The CDR3 totals 14 residues. The CDR3 reads CASSLYGGYNEQFF. Written as DNA, the CDR3 is TGTGCCAGCAGCTTATACGGCGGATACAATGAGCAGTTCTTC. Supplemented by reference TRBV11-2 and TRBJ2-1, the full variable domain reads EAGVAQSPRYKIIEKRQSVAFWCNPISGHATLYWYQQILGQGPKLLIQFQNNGVVDDSQLPKDRFSAERLKGVDSTLKIQPAKLEDSAVYLCASSLYGGYNEQFFGPGTRLTVL.

The CDR3 sequence: CASSSGLAGVETQYF. The CDR3 DNA sequence: TGTGCCAGCAGCTCCGGACTAGCGGGAGTGGAGACCCAGTACTTC. The chain is built from TRBV7-2 and TRBJ2-5; 13 bases agree with TRBD2. The trim removed 4 bases at V and 5 bases at J, leaving 4 bases unmatched. CDR1 and CDR2 (germline): SGHTA, FQGNSA. The CDR3 is 15 amino acids.

The chain couples TRBV18 to TRBJ2-7; 8 nucleotides line up with TRBD2. Germline V gene sequence: CDR1 KGHSH, CDR2 LQKENI. After removal of 3 bases from V and 2 bases from J, the junction contained 3 bases not matched to a gene. The CDR3 spans 14 residues. The CDR3 DNA reads as TGTGCCAGCTCACCTCCGGGACTAGCCTACGAGCAGTACTTC. It specifies CASSPPGLAYEQYF.

This clone was counted a few times. The gene calls are TRBV5-1 and TRBJ1-5; D is undetermined. There are 16 residues in the CDR3. Germline CDR1 SGHRS, CDR2 YFSETQ. Trimming removed 4 bases at V and 0 bases at J, with 14 bases between. The CDR3 here is CASSPPHYNSNQPQHF. In DNA form, the CDR3 reads TGCGCCAGCAGCCCCCCCCACTATAATAGCAATCAGCCCCAGCATTTT.

The chain uses TRBV10-2 and TRBJ2-3; 9 bases are shared with TRBD2. Germline CDR1 and CDR2: WSHSY and SAAADI. The V and J ends lost 5 bases and 2 bases, in that order; junction bases with no gene match: 5. This CDR3 region has 15 residues. The chain's CDR3 is CASSRGLAPTDTQYF. The CDR3 DNA follows: TGCGCCAGCAGTAGGGGACTAGCCCCCACAGATACGCAGTATTTT.

V and J are TRBV9 and TRBJ2-2; 8 bases agree with TRBD2. Per germline, CDR1 SGDLS and CDR2 YYNGEE. Trimming took 4 bases from V and 7 from J; bases not matched to a gene: 6. CDR3 length: 14 residues. CDR3 region: CASSMTSDYGELFF. The CDR3 DNA reads TGTGCCAGCAGCATGACTAGCGACTACGGGGAGCTGTTTTTT.